The 31 T cell receptor beta chains in this list originate from one sample, sequenced in a study of identical twins. TCRdb re-analysed the 5' RACE reads in MiXCR, keeping a single row per CDR3 protein. The sample consists of nearly 250,000 distinct CDR3 sequences, 5.5% to 7% of them appearing once. The data also belong to a second study, concerning yellow fever vaccine responses in identical twins.

Sequenced: memory (CD45RO+) T cells sorted from blood. All receptors derive from a young woman in good health.

This clonotype was detected a few times. The chain joins TRBV11-3 to TRBJ2-3; weak D call: TRBD1 (5 bases). Per the germline V gene, CDR1 is SGHNT and CDR2 is YENEEA. V was clipped by 4 bases and J by 1 base, with 15 bases between them. The CDR3 runs to 16 residues. The CDR3 here is CASSSHQGPGTDTQYF. Written as DNA, the CDR3 is TGTGCCAGCAGCTCGCACCAGGGCCCCGGCACAGATACGCAGTATTTT.

The chain joins TRBV29-1 to TRBJ1-1; D perhaps matches TRBD1 (6 bases). Trimming stripped 5 bases from V and 1 base from J, with 14 bases between. The germline V gene encodes CDR1 SQVTM and CDR2 ANQGSEA. The CDR3 has 14 amino acids. The CDR3 is CSVSGGAENTEAFF. The CDR3 DNA reads TGCAGCGTTAGCGGGGGGGCGGAGAACACTGAAGCTTTCTTT.

In its sample, this clonotype was seen a few times. The chain combines TRBV6-1 with TRBJ1-1; TRBD1 agrees at 10 bases. The germline CDR1 and CDR2 sequences are MNHNS and SASEGT. This CDR3 contains 14 residues. Trimming at V came to 6 bases and at J to 5 bases, leaving 6 bases not matched to a gene. The CDR3 DNA is TGTGCCAGCAGAGAGGGACAGGGGAGAACTGAAGCTTTCTTT. Encoded protein: CASREGQGRTEAFF.

This clonotype was seen a handful of times. This chain's CDR3 is CASSSQGFSSGANVLTF. The CDR3 DNA is TGTGCCAGTAGTAGTCAGGGGTTTTCTTCTGGGGCCAACGTCCTGACTTTC. The chain combines TRBV19 with TRBJ2-6; D may be TRBD1 (6 bases). Trimming cost V 4 bases and J 1 base, with 14 bases left between them. Looked up from germline, CDR1 is LNHDA and CDR2 is SQIVND (reference sequence). CDR3 size: 17 residues.

The rearrangement links TRBV20-1 to TRBJ1-4; no definite D call. This CDR3 is built from 13 residues. V was pared by 3 bases and J by 1 base, with 6 bases between. The V gene's germline CDR1 is DFQATT and CDR2 SNEGSKA (reference sequence). The CDR3 sequence: CSASKGTNEKLFF. CDR3 bases: TGCAGTGCTAGTAAGGGAACTAATGAAAAACTGTTTTTT.

The rearrangement uses TRBV7-9 and TRBJ2-1; D is possibly TRBD1 (6 bases). CDR3 length: 12 amino acids. Germline V lookup: CDR1 SEHNR, CDR2 FQNEAQ (reference sequence). Between the trimmed V and J ends, which lost 5 bases and 9 bases, there was a span of 11 bases. DNA of the CDR3: TGTGCCAGCAGCCCCGGGACAATTGAGCAGTTCTTC. This gives the protein CASSPGTIEQFF.

This clonotype showed up many times. The rearrangement uses TRBV4-1 and TRBJ2-1, with a possible D match to TRBD1 (6 bases). Deletions cut 2 bases from V and 5 bases from J, with 7 bases between. CDR3 size: 13 residues. The germline CDR1 and CDR2 sequences are MGHRA and YSYEKL. CDR3 sequence reads: CASSQTGNNEQFF. For the CDR3, the DNA is TGCGCCAGCAGCCAAACAGGGAACAATGAGCAGTTCTTC.

J is TRBJ2-1 and V is TRBV7-9; D might be TRBD1 (6 bases). Germline V gives CDR1 SEHNR, CDR2 FQNEAQ (reference sequence). The CDR3 spans 15 residues. V was trimmed by 1 base and J by 8 bases, leaving 15 bases between them. The CDR3 loop is CASSLVTGHLDEQFF. CDR3 DNA sequence: TGTGCCAGCAGCTTAGTTACAGGGCATTTAGATGAGCAGTTCTTC.

The V and J genes are TRBV19 and TRBJ1-4; 7 positions agree with TRBD1. The J segment lost 3 bases and the V segment lost 2 bases, leaving 12 bases of the junction unmatched. Germline CDR1 LNHDA, CDR2 SQIVND (reference sequence). The CDR3 runs 18 residues. The CDR3 DNA reads as TGTGCCAGTAGTATAAAACCGACAGGGTGGACGGCTAATGAAAAACTGTTTTTT. Translation gives CASSIKPTGWTANEKLFF.

This clonotype was recorded a few times. This chain uses TRBV28 with TRBJ2-1; D unclear. CDR3 size: 11 residues. From germline, CDR1 is MDHEN and CDR2 SYDVKM. The V end lost 9 bases, the J end lost 9 bases, and 12 bases lay between the germline ends. The CDR3 coding sequence is TGTGCCAGTCTAGGATTCGGTGAGCAGTTCTTC. Protein sequence: CASLGFGEQFF. Together with reference TRBV28 and TRBJ2-1, the CDR3 gives the full variable domain: DVKVTQSSRYLVKRTGEKVFLECVQDMDHENMFWYRQDPGLGLRLIYFSYDVKMKEKGDIPEGYSVSREKKERFSLILESASTNQTSMYLCASLGFGEQFFGPGTRLTVL.

This clonotype was seen only a few times. V gene TRBV19 combines with J gene TRBJ2-1, with 9 positions matching TRBD1. There are 14 residues in the CDR3. From germline, CDR1 is LNHDA and CDR2 SQIVND (reference sequence). V was pared by 4 bases and J by 2 bases, with 0 bases of the junction left unmatched. CDR3 sequence: CASSRQGAYNEQFF. The DNA of the CDR3 is TGTGCCAGTAGTAGACAGGGGGCCTACAATGAGCAGTTCTTC.

This clonotype was found a few times. The chain uses TRBV6-1 and TRBJ2-5; D gene unclear. V lost 7 bases and J lost 3, with 3 bases in between. This CDR3 is 10 amino acids long. The V gene's germline CDR1 is MNHNS and CDR2 SASEGT. CDR3 residues: CASKEETQYF. The CDR3 bases are TGTGCCAGCAAAGAAGAGACCCAGTACTTC.

This clonotype was detected many times. The J gene is TRBJ2-2, the V gene TRBV29-1; TRBD2 might be the D (7 bases). Trimming stripped 6 bases from V and 6 bases from J, with 14 bases between. This CDR3 region has 13 residues. The germline V gene has CDR1 SQVTM and CDR2 ANQGSEA. The CDR3 sequence: CSVEGGGSGELFF. The CDR3 DNA is TGCAGCGTGGAGGGGGGGGGCTCCGGGGAGCTGTTTTTT.

This clonotype has just one count. V and J are TRBV13 and TRBJ1-5; D remains unclear. CDR3 length equals 13 residues. Between the trimmed V and J ends, which lost 8 bases and 0 bases, there was a span of 8 bases. Germline loops: CDR1 PRHDT, CDR2 FYEKMQ (reference sequence). CDR3 amino acids: CASAPYSNQPQHF. In DNA, the CDR3 is TGTGCCAGCGCCCCCTATAGCAATCAGCCCCAGCATTTT. Full variable domain (rest looked up from reference TRBV13 and TRBJ1-5): AAGVIQSPRHLIKEKRETATLKCYPIPRHDTVYWYQQGPGQDPQFLISFYEKMQSDKGSIPDRFSAQQFSDYHSELNMSSLELGDSALYFCASAPYSNQPQHFGDGTRLSIL.

This clonotype was counted only a few times. The rearrangement joins TRBV20-1 to TRBJ1-4; maybe TRBD1 (6 bases). The germline V gene encodes CDR1 DFQATT and CDR2 SNEGSKA (reference sequence). The CDR3 is 15 amino acids. Trimming cost V 6 bases and J 4 bases, with 18 bases left between them. The DNA of the CDR3 is TGCAGTGCATACGGGACCAGGGGCATTAATGAAAAACTGTTTTTT. Amino acid sequence: CSAYGTRGINEKLFF.

This clonotype was recorded many times. The chain links TRBV7-9 to TRBJ2-3; TRBD1 aligns across 8 bases. The CDR3 has 16 residues. V was clipped by 3 bases and J by 2 bases; unmatched bases: 7. CDR1 and CDR2 from the germline V gene are SEHNR and FQNEAQ (reference sequence). The CDR3 DNA is TGTGCCAGCAGCTTCGCGGACAGGGATGACACAGATACGCAGTATTTT. This sequence encodes CASSFADRDDTDTQYF.

This clonotype was counted ten times or more. This sequence joins TRBV6-4 and TRBJ2-3, with a tentative D call TRBD1 (6 bases). V dropped 2 bases and J dropped 6 bases, with 9 bases sitting between them. Per the germline V gene, CDR1 is MRHNA and CDR2 is SNTAGT. The CDR3 extends over 13 amino acids. The CDR3 spells CASSDTGLDTQYF. CDR3 in DNA: TGTGCCAGCAGTGACACAGGGCTGGATACGCAGTATTTT.

This clonotype was detected only once. This chain connects TRBV20-1 to TRBJ2-3; D unclear. The germline V and J ends were trimmed by 3 bases and 1 base, with 8 bases remaining between them. The germline CDR1 and CDR2 sequences are DFQATT and SNEGSKA (reference sequence). The CDR3 extends over 13 amino acids. The CDR3: CSASQTRTDTQYF. CDR3 DNA sequence: TGCAGTGCTAGTCAGACTCGCACAGATACGCAGTATTTT.

This clonotype was recorded many times. The genes are TRBV4-2 and TRBJ2-1, with 7 nucleotides matching TRBD2. There are 17 residues in the CDR3. The ends lost 4 bases at V and 2 bases at J; junction bases unmatched: 11. Per the germline V gene, CDR1 is LGHNA and CDR2 is YNFKEQ. CDR3 protein: CASSPPGETSAYNEQFF. DNA of the CDR3: TGTGCCAGCAGCCCGCCGGGGGAAACTAGCGCCTACAATGAGCAGTTCTTC.

There are a few counts of this clonotype. This chain joins TRBV7-3 and TRBJ2-2; D is unclear. The V end was cut by 0 bases, the J end by 9 bases, with 5 bases between. Germline values: CDR1 SGHTA, CDR2 FQGTGA. The CDR3 covers 12 residues. This chain's CDR3 is CASSLTNRELFF. CDR3 nucleotide sequence: TGTGCCAGCAGCTTAACCAACAGGGAGCTGTTTTTT.

There are many counts of this clonotype. This chain uses TRBV28 with TRBJ2-7; 8 nucleotides line up with TRBD1. With 4 bases clipped from V and 0 bases from J, the junction kept 8 bases outside the gene matches. The CDR3 length is 16 residues. Germline V gives CDR1 MDHEN, CDR2 SYDVKM. The chain's CDR3 is CASSSRTGNSSYEQYV. CDR3 nucleotides: TGTGCCAGCAGTTCCCGGACAGGGAACAGCTCCTACGAGCAGTACGTC.

This clonotype was counted a few times. The genes are TRBV2 and TRBJ2-5; TRBD1 or TRBD2 may be the D gene (7 bases each). V was pared by 4 bases and J by 6 bases, with 15 bases between. The CDR3 consists of 14 residues. Germline V gives CDR1 SNHLY, CDR2 FYNNEI. The CDR3 DNA sequence: TGTGCCAGCAGTGTGGGAGGGGACAGTCAGACCCAGTACTTC. This sequence encodes CASSVGGDSQTQYF.

The V gene is TRBV5-1, the J gene TRBJ2-7; D may match TRBD1 or TRBD2 (5 bases each). This CDR3 is built from 13 residues. V was trimmed by 4 bases and J by 7 bases, leaving 15 bases between them. Germline CDR1 reads SGHRS; CDR2 reads YFSETQ. The CDR3 reads CASSPDGAREQYV. The CDR3 DNA is TGCGCCAGCAGCCCGGACGGGGCGCGGGAGCAGTACGTC.

In its sample, this clonotype was seen many times. This chain links TRBV6-1 with TRBJ2-1, with D maybe TRBD2 (6 bases). Germline V CDR1 and CDR2: MNHNS, SASEGT. CDR3 size: 15 residues. The V gene lost 1 base and the J gene lost 1 base, with 8 bases spanning the gap. CDR3 bases: TGTGCCAGCAGTGAAGACGGGGGATCCTACAATGAGCAGTTCTTC. Residues: CASSEDGGSYNEQFF.

This chain joins TRBV5-1 and TRBJ2-1; no clear D gene. V lost 2 bases and J 10 bases, leaving 10 bases between the germline ends. Looked up from germline, CDR1 is SGHRS and CDR2 is YFSETQ. The CDR3 contains 12 residues. DNA for the CDR3: TGCGCCAGCAGCTTTACACGACGCGAGCAGTTCTTC. Protein: CASSFTRREQFF.

This clonotype has just a few counts. This chain links TRBV14 with TRBJ2-7; D not resolved. The CDR3 extends over 14 amino acids. CDR1 and CDR2 (germline): SGHDN, FVKESK. V lost 0 bases, J lost 4 bases, and 10 bases lay in between. The DNA of the CDR3 is TGTGCCAGCAGCCAAGAGATGGGAAGTTACGAGCAGTACTTC. Protein sequence: CASSQEMGSYEQYF.

The chain combines TRBV4-2 with TRBJ2-3; D may match TRBD1 or TRBD2 (6 bases each). V lost 0 bases and J 10 bases, leaving 23 bases between the germline ends. This CDR3 has 17 residues. Germline V gene sequence: CDR1 LGHNA, CDR2 YNFKEQ. The CDR3 loop reads CASSQDGDSEPTGSQYF. CDR3 sequence (DNA): TGTGCCAGCAGCCAAGATGGGGACTCGGAGCCCACAGGGTCGCAGTATTTT.

This clonotype was recorded many times. The rearrangement links TRBV29-1 to TRBJ2-1, with a weak D call TRBD2 (5 bases). The germline gives CDR1 SQVTM, CDR2 ANQGSEA. This CDR3 has 13 residues. V was pared by 7 bases and J by 9 bases, with 19 bases between. CDR3 protein: CSGGARDVGEQFF. CDR3 sequence (DNA): TGCAGCGGTGGTGCCCGGGATGTGGGTGAGCAGTTCTTC.

At least ten counts were recorded for this clonotype. The rearrangement links TRBV7-6 to TRBJ2-1; 9 bases are shared with TRBD1. The CDR3 contains 16 residues. In germline, CDR1 is SGHVS, CDR2 FNYEAQ. The trim removed 0 bases at V and 4 bases at J, leaving 4 bases unmatched. CDR3 amino acids: CASSLAGGTGYNEQFF. For the CDR3, the DNA is TGTGCCAGCAGCTTAGCGGGGGGGACAGGGTACAATGAGCAGTTCTTC.

This clonotype was counted a few times. The V gene is TRBV29-1, the J gene TRBJ2-1; TRBD2 agrees at 7 bases. Germline lookup yields CDR1 SQVTM and CDR2 ANQGSEA. This CDR3 spans 14 amino acids. The junction had 5 bases not matched to a gene; V was cut back by 6 bases and J by 0 bases. CDR3 DNA sequence: TGCAGCGTCAAGCGGGGATTCTCCTACAATGAGCAGTTCTTC. This gives the protein CSVKRGFSYNEQFF.

This clonotype has ten or more counts. The chain couples TRBV5-1 to TRBJ2-1; 12 bases align to TRBD2. Germline CDR1 reads SGHRS; CDR2 reads YFSETQ. V lost 3 bases to trimming and J lost 7 bases; unmatched junction nucleotides: 2. CDR3 length: 14 amino acids. The CDR3: CASSSLAGGNEQFF. The CDR3 nucleotides read TGCGCCAGCAGCTCCCTAGCGGGAGGGAATGAGCAGTTCTTC.